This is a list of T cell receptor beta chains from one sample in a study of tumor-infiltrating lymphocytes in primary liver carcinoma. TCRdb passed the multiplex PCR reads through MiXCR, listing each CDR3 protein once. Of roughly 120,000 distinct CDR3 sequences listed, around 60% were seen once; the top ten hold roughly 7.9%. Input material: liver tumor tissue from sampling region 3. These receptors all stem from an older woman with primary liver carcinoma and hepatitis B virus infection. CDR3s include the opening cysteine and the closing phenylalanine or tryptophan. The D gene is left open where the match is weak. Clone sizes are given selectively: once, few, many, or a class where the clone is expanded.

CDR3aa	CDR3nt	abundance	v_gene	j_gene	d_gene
CASSLPGQGAFPYEQYF	TGCGCCAGCAGCTTACCGGGACAGGGGGCTTTCCCCTACGAGCAGTACTTC	few	TRBV5-1	TRBJ2-7	TRBD1
CTSCLGGLTYTSDTQYF	TGTACCAGCTGCTTAGGTGGACTAACGTACACGTCAGATACGCAGTATTTT	NA	TRBV11-2	TRBJ2-3	NA
CSLGQGGETQYF	TGCAGCCTGGGACAGGGGGGGGAGACCCAGTACTTC	many	TRBV29-1	TRBJ2-5	TRBD1
CAISSQRARGKLFF	TGTGCCATCAGCTCGCAAAGGGCCCGAGGGAAGCTGTTTTTT	NA	TRBV11-2	TRBJ2-2	NA
CASKRETGTGFGNQPQHF	TGTGCCAGTAAAAGAGAAACCGGGACAGGGTTTGGCAATCAGCCCCAGCATTTT	NA	TRBV6-5	TRBJ1-5	TRBD1
CASSLEVNEQFF	TGTGCCAGCAGCTTAGAAGTGAATGAACAGTTCTTC	few	TRBV11-3	TRBJ2-1	NA
CASSLDQGPAGQFF	TGTGCCAGCAGCTTAGATCAGGGGCCAGCTGGACAGTTCTTC	NA	TRBV11-2	TRBJ2-1	NA
CTSSRSGRATDTQYF	TGTACCAGCAGTCGTAGCGGGAGGGCCACAGATACGCAGTATTTT	once	TRBV28	TRBJ2-3	TRBD2
CASSPWEGVTQYF	TGTGCCAGCAGCCCCTGGGAGGGGGTGACCCAGTACTTC	NA	TRBV11-2	TRBJ2-5	NA
CASSEKRVGQPQHF	TGCGCCAGCAGTGAAAAGAGGGTGGGTCAGCCCCAGCATTTT	NA	TRBV10-2	TRBJ1-5	NA
CASRPGGGQPQHF	TGTGCCAGCAGACCAGGGGGCGGTCAGCCCCAGCATTTT	few	TRBV21-1	TRBJ1-5	NA
CATSVQGRNTIYF	TGTGCCACCAGTGTCCAAGGGAGAAACACCATATATTTT	NA	TRBV24-1	TRBJ1-3	NA
CASSQEGRGNYGYTF	TGCGCCAGCAGCCAAGAGGGCAGGGGGAACTATGGCTACACCTTC	many	TRBV4-1	TRBJ1-2	TRBD1
CVSSLSMGTGDNEQFF	TGTGTCAGCAGCTTAAGTATGGGGACGGGGGATAATGAGCAGTTCTTC	few	TRBV11-2	TRBJ2-1	NA
CVSSQGGPEASYEQYF	TGCGTCAGCAGTCAAGGTGGTCCCGAGGCCTCCTACGAGCAGTACTTC	NA	TRBV4-1	TRBJ2-7	NA